This T cell receptor beta chain was recovered during a study of T cell responses to AZD1222 COVID-19 vaccine listed by TCRdb under 2021. With respect to the entire study: AZD1222 recipients given second doses at about 4 weeks or at about 12 weeks were pooled, since spike-specific TCR depth and breadth were not found to differ between the two schedules. TCR sequencing covered 230 or so trial participants: roughly 200 given two doses of AZD1222 and 26 given two doses of MenACWY control vaccine. Trial participants were enrolled by age into 18-55, 56-69 and 70-plus year subgroups, with roughly 160, 29 and 62 TCR-sequenced participants respectively. Results the study describes overall, beyond this receptor: Only a handful of AZD1222 recipients were SARS-CoV-2 seropositive at baseline, limiting conclusions about previously exposed vaccinees. Because no day 14 peak-response samples were available, repertoires were characterized only after the peak T cell response. Most participants were white British and females outnumbered males, and the authors suggested that clonal diversity may have been underestimated. The vaccine-associated CD4 TCRs covered the entire spike protein, and the dominant responses fell in regions 160-218 and 743-854. Spike-specific TCR breadth and depth rose significantly after two AZD1222 doses compared with day 0 and with MenACWY recipients. The 56-69-year group was small, and its depth increase did not reach significance, likely because of low power. Nearly half of unique spike-specific TCRs reportedly recognized epitopes outside regions mutated in the B.1.351 and B.1.1.7 variants.

The time point label of this sample denotes: baseline before first vaccination. Vaccinee samples came from UK trials COV001 and COV002, including a single-blind randomized controlled phase 2/3 trial of AZD1222 (ChAdOx1 nCoV-19) in healthy adults. For TCRbeta chain sequencing, PBMC samples from trial participants were taken at day 0 and at day 28 after the second dose. The CDR3 regions of human TCRbeta chains were subjected to immunosequencing. The source study handled its data this way. Repertoire TCRs were matched against a reference library of SARS-CoV-2-specific TCRs generated with the MIRA antigen-specificity platform. Breadth was defined as the fraction of unique TCRs that were SARS-CoV-2-associated. Depth was defined as the fraction of total T cells that were SARS-CoV-2-associated. Each spike-specific TCR was assigned to its reactive spike region and to a CD4 or CD8 class using the MIRA data. Log10-transformed breadth and depth values were compared by one-way ANOVA with Sidak's multiple comparisons tests. The table was pulled from immuneACCESS by TCRdb, which kept in-frame rearrangements only. Such tables lose some clones; where checked, under half of the loss comes from unresolved V genes, and the rest has no known cause. The V and J calls and clone size were taken over from that table, and D and trimming were inferred from the DNA. The sample contains about 100,000 clones, roughly 91% of them found a single time. In total, the top ten clones hold 16% of the sample.

Measured from the cysteine to the phenylalanine, the CDR3 is 15 residues long. Only the CDR3 DNA stays, 45 bases, in frame from base 1. CDR1 LNHNV and CDR2 YYDKDF are derived from the germline V gene (reference sequence). V and J are truncated by 0 bases and 7 bases respectively, leaving an intervening sequence of 13 bases. To note about this clone: Its binding antigen is unknown. No clone much larger than this one lies a single base away; base qualities are absent.

This sequence was found in an adult in good health. Rearrangement joined TRBV15 to TRBJ1-5, with a weak D call of TRBD1 (5 bases match). The sample here was peripheral blood, taken on day 0 of AZD1222 vaccination. The CDR3 here reads CATSRETGLGQPQHF. Read as DNA, the sequence is TGTGCCACCAGCAGAGAAACAGGTTTGGGACAGCCCCAGCATTTT. Reference TRBV15 and TRBJ1-5 genes cover what lies past the CDR3, so the full variable domain is DAMVIQNPRYQVTQFGKPVTLSCSQTLNHNVMYWYQQKSSQAPKLLFHYYDKDFNNEADTPDNFQSRRPNTSFCFLDIRSPGLGDTAMYLCATSRETGLGQPQHFGDGTRLSIL.